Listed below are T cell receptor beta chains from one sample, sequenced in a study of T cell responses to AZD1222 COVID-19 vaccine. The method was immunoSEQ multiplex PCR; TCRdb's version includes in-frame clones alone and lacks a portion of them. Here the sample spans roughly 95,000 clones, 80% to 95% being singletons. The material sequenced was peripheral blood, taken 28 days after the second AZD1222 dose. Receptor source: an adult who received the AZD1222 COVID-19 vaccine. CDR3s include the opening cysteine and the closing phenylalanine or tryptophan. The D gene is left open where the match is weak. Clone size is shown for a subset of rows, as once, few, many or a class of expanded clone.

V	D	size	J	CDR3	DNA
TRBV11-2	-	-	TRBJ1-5	CASSLQGFSNQPQHF	TGTGCCAGCAGCTTACAGGGGTTTAGCAATCAGCCCCAGCATTTT
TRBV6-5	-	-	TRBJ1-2	CASSGPPGGYTF	TGTGCCAGCAGCGGACCCCCGGGCGGCTACACCTTC
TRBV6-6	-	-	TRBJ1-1	CASSRLDTEAFF	TGTGCCAGCAGTCGACTGGACACTGAAGCTTTCTTT
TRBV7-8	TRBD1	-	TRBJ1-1	CASSLIGQGQAFF	TGTGCCAGCAGCCTTATAGGACAGGGACAAGCTTTCTTT
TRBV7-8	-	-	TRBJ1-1	CASSPGTLVGDEAFF	TGTGCCAGCAGCCCAGGGACATTAGTGGGCGATGAAGCTTTCTTT
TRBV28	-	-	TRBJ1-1	CASSLGQGAEAFF	TGTGCCAGCAGTTTGGGGCAGGGTGCTGAAGCTTTCTTT
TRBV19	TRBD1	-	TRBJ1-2	CASSIQGDSVYGYTF	TGTGCCAGTAGTATCCAGGGGGATTCGGTCTATGGCTACACCTTC
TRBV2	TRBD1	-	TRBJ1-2	CASKDRGYGYTF	TGTGCCAGCAAAGACAGGGGGTATGGCTACACCTTC
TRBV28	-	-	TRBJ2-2	CASKNWGREETGELFF	TGTGCCAGCAAGAATTGGGGGCGAGAAGAGACCGGGGAGCTGTTTTTT
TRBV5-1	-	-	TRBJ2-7	CASSLALGSYEQYF	TGCGCCAGCAGCTTGGCTCTGGGTTCCTACGAGCAGTACTTC
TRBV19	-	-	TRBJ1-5	CASSIRWMGSNQPQHF	TGTGCCAGTAGTATCAGGTGGATGGGAAGCAATCAGCCCCAGCATTTT
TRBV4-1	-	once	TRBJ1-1	CASSQIPGGGEAFF	TGCGCCAGCAGCCAAATCCCGGGGGGCGGTGAAGCTTTCTTT
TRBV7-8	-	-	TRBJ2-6	CASSLGSAGSGANVLTF	TGTGCCAGCAGCTTAGGTTCGGCAGGGTCTGGGGCCAACGTCCTGACTTTC
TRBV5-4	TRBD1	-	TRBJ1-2	CASSGGQGNLNYGYTF	TGTGCCAGCAGCGGTGGACAGGGCAACCTTAACTATGGCTACACCTTC
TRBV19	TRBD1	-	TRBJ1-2	CASSPGQGWIYGYTF	TGTGCCAGTAGTCCGGGACAGGGATGGATCTATGGCTACACCTTC
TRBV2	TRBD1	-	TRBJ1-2	CASSEARTGGGYRYTF	TGTGCCAGCAGTGAAGCGCGGACAGGGGGAGGGTATCGCTACACCTTC
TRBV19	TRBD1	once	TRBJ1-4	CASSLQGDGKLFF	TGTGCCAGTAGCCTACAGGGGGACGGAAAACTGTTTTTT
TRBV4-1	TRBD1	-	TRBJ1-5	CASSQGQGESNQPQHF	TGCGCCAGCAGCCAAGGACAGGGGGAAAGCAATCAGCCCCAGCATTTT
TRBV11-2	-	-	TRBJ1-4	CASSFGPWANEKLFF	TGTGCCAGCAGCTTTGGCCCCTGGGCTAATGAAAAACTGTTTTTT
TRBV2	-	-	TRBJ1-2	CASSVDNYGYTF	TGTGCCAGCAGTGTAGATAACTATGGCTACACCTTC
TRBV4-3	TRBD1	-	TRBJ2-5	CASSGRQGAEETQYF	TGCGCCAGCAGCGGAAGACAGGGGGCCGAAGAGACCCAGTACTTC
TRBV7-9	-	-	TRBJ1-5	CASSLSSQPQHF	TGTGCCAGCAGCTTATCGAGTCAGCCCCAGCATTTT
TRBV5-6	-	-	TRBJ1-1	CASSLRERNTEAFF	TGTGCCAGCAGCTTGAGGGAGAGGAACACTGAAGCTTTCTTT
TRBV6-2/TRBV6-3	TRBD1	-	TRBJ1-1	CASSYPGGTEAFF	TGTGCCAGCAGTTACCCAGGGGGTACTGAAGCTTTCTTT
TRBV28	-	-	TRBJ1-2	CASTPGLYYGYTF	TGTGCCAGCACCCCGGGCCTCTACTATGGCTACACCTTC
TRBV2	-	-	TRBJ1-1	CASSVGQLNTEAFF	TGTGCCAGCAGTGTAGGACAGCTGAACACTGAAGCTTTCTTT
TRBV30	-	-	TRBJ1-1	CAWSVRRDTEAFF	TGTGCCTGGAGTGTACGCAGGGACACTGAAGCTTTCTTT
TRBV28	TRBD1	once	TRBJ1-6	CASKGAWDNSPLHF	TGTGCCAGCAAGGGGGCATGGGATAATTCACCCCTCCACTTT
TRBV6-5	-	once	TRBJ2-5	CASSPISRGETQYF	TGTGCCAGCAGTCCCATTTCTCGGGGAGAGACCCAGTACTTC
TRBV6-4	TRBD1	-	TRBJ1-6	CASSDGQGASPLHF	TGTGCCAGCAGTGACGGACAGGGGGCTTCACCCCTCCACTTT
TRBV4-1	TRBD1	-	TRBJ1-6	CASSQEGQVNSPLHF	TGCGCCAGCAGCCAAGAGGGACAGGTTAATTCACCCCTCCACTTT
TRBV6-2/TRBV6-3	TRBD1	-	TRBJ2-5	CASSYPGQGGETQYF	TGTGCCAGCAGTTATCCGGGACAGGGTGGCGAGACCCAGTACTTC
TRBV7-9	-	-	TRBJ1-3	CASSLGQPSSGNTIYF	TGTGCCAGCAGCTTAGGACAGCCGAGCTCTGGAAACACCATATATTTT
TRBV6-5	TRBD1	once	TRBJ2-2	CASSIQGSNTGELFF	TGTGCCAGCAGTATACAGGGGTCGAACACCGGGGAGCTGTTTTTT
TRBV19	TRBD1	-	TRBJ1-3	CASTYRGAPGNTIYF	TGTGCCAGTACCTACAGGGGGGCTCCTGGAAACACCATATATTTT
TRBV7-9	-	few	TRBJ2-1	CASSMTLSSYNEQFF	TGTGCCAGCAGCATGACACTGAGCTCCTACAATGAGCAGTTCTTC
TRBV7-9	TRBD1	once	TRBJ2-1	CASSLDRGHGNEQFF	TGTGCCAGCAGCCTAGACAGGGGGCATGGCAATGAGCAGTTCTTC
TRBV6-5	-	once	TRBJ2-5	CASSGLQLQETQYF	TGTGCCAGCAGCGGGTTACAACTCCAAGAGACCCAGTACTTC
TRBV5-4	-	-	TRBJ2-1	CASSSYNYNEQFF	TGTGCCAGCAGCTCCTACAACTACAATGAGCAGTTCTTC